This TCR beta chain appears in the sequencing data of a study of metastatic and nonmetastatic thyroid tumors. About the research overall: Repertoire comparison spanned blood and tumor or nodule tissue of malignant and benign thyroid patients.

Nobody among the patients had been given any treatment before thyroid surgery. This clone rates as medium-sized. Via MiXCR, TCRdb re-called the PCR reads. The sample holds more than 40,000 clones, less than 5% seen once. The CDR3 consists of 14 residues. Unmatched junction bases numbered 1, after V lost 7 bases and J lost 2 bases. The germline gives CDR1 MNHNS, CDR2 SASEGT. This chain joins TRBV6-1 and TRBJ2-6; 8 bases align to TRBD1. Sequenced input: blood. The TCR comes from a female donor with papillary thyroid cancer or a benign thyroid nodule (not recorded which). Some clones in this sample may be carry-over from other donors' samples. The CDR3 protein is CASTGGAGANVLTF. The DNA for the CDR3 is TGTGCCAGCACAGGGGGCGCTGGGGCCAACGTCCTGACTTTC.